This T cell receptor beta chain was sequenced in a study of T cells after somatic rescue of genetic block. Method: immunoSEQ multiplex PCR; TCRdb's copy keeps in-frame clones and lacks some. The table lists under 150,000 clones, approximately 90% of them singletons. V lost 5 bases and J 7 bases, leaving 15 bases between the germline ends. Germline loops: CDR1 SGHTA, CDR2 FQGTGA. The CDR3 extends over 15 amino acids. The sample consisted of peripheral blood mononuclear cells (PBMCs). This TCR was recovered from a woman between 18 and 29 years old. The V call is TRBV7-3, the J call TRBJ1-6; the D gene is possibly TRBD1 (6 bases). The CDR3 protein is CASSPQGGRNSPLHF. The CDR3 DNA reads TGTGCCAGCAGCCCACAGGGTGGAAGGAATTCACCCCTCCACTTT.